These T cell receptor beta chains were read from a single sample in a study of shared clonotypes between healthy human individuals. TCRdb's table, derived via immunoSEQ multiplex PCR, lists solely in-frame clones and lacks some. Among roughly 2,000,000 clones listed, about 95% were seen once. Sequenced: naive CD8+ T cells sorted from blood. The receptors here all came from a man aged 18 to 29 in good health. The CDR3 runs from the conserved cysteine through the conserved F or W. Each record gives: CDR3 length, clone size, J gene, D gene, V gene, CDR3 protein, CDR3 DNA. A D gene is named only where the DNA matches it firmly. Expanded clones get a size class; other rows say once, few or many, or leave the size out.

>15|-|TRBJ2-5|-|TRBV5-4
CASSPRGARQETQYF
TGTGCCAGCAGCCCGAGGGGGGCCAGGCAAGAGACCCAGTACTTC
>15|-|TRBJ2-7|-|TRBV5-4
CASSFGQGLTYEQYF
TGTGCCAGCAGCTTTGGTCAGGGGCTTACCTACGAGCAGTACTTC
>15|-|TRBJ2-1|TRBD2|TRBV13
CASSLVAGGDNEQFF
TGTGCCAGCAGCTTAGTTGCGGGAGGGGACAATGAGCAGTTCTTC
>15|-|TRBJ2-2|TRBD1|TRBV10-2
CASNLDRSITGELFF
TGCGCCAGCAATTTGGACAGGTCGATCACCGGGGAGCTGTTTTTT
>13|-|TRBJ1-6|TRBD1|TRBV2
CASSGQDASPLHF
TGTGCCAGCTCGGGACAGGATGCTTCACCCCTCCACTTT
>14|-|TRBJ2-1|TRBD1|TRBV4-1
CASRRPGGLDEQFF
TGCGCCAGCCGCCGCCCAGGGGGCTTAGATGAGCAGTTCTTC
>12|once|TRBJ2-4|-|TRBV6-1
CASMSGGNIQYF
TGTGCCAGCATGTCCGGAGGGAACATTCAGTACTTC
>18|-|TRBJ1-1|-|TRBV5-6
CASSLGKGRLVLNTEAFF
TGTGCCAGCAGCTTGGGGAAGGGCAGATTAGTTCTGAACACTGAAGCTTTCTTT
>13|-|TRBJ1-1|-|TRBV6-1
CASSDGGSLEAFF
TGTGCCAGCAGCGACGGGGGTTCCCTCGAAGCTTTCTTT
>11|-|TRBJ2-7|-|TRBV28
CASSPHYEQYF
TGTGCCAGCAGTCCTCACTACGAGCAGTACTTC
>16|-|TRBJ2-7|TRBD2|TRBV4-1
CASSLLAGAPSYEQYF
TGCGCCAGCAGCCTACTAGCGGGAGCCCCCTCCTACGAGCAGTACTTC
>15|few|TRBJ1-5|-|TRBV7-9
CASSSSTEAIQPQHF
TGTGCCAGCAGCTCCTCGACCGAAGCCATTCAGCCCCAGCATTTT
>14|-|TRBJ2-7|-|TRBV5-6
CASSLPGVEYEQYF
TGTGCCAGCAGCTTGCCCGGGGTGGAATACGAGCAGTACTTC
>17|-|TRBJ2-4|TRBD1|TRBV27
CASSPDWDRGLINIQYF
TGTGCCAGCAGTCCCGATTGGGACAGGGGGTTGATAAACATTCAGTACTTC
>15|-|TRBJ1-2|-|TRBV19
CASSQTGSSNYGYTF
TGTGCCAGTAGTCAAACAGGGTCCTCTAACTATGGCTACACCTTC
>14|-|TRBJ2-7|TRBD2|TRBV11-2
CASSLEAGGYEQYF
TGTGCCAGCAGCTTAGAGGCGGGAGGTTACGAGCAGTACTTC
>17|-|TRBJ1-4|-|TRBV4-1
CASSPLQGYATNEKLFF
TGCGCCAGCAGCCCACTCCAGGGGTACGCAACTAATGAAAAACTGTTTTTT
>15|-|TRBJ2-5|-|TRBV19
CASSRMAASQETQYF
TGTGCCAGTAGTCGGATGGCAGCATCCCAAGAGACCCAGTACTTC
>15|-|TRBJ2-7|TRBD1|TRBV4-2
CASSQSGTGTYEQYF
TGTGCCAGCAGCCAGTCCGGGACAGGAACCTACGAGCAGTACTTC
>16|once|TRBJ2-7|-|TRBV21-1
CASSAPRGRLSYEQYF
TGTGCCAGCAGCGCCCCGAGGGGGCGGCTGAGCTACGAGCAGTACTTC
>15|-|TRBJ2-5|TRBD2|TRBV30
CAWSVGGGDQETQYF
TGTGCCTGGAGTGTCGGCGGGGGGGACCAAGAGACCCAGTACTTC
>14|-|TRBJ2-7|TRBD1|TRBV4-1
CASSQGQGTYEQYF
TGCGCCAGCAGCCAGGGACAGGGTACCTACGAGCAGTACTTC
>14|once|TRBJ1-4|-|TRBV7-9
CASSSPTSNEKLFF
TGTGCCAGCAGCTCCCCAACGAGTAATGAAAAACTGTTTTTT
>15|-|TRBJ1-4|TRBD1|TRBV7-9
CASSSPDRGYEKLFF
TGTGCCAGCAGCTCGCCTGACAGGGGTTATGAAAAACTGTTTTTT
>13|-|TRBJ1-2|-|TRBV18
CASSPPDAVGYTF
TGTGCCAGCTCACCACCGGATGCTGTCGGCTACACCTTC
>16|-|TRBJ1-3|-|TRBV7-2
CASSYTQGLSGNTIYF
TGTGCCAGCAGCTATACCCAGGGCCTCTCTGGAAACACCATATATTTT
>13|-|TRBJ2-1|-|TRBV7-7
CASSLDFYNEQFF
TGTGCTAGCAGCTTGGACTTTTACAATGAGCAGTTCTTC
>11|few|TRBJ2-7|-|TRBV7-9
CASSRSYEQYF
TGTGCCAGCAGCCGCTCCTACGAGCAGTACTTC
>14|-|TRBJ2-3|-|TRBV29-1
CSVERGLTPDTQYF
TGCAGCGTTGAAAGGGGATTAACCCCAGATACGCAGTATTTT
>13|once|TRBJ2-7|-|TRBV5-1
CASRRDTSYEQYF
TGCGCCAGCCGAAGGGACACCTCCTACGAGCAGTACTTC
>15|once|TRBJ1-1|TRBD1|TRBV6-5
CASSYSTGGGTEAFF
TGTGCCAGCAGTTACTCCACAGGGGGGGGCACTGAAGCTTTCTTT
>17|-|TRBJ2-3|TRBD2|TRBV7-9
CASSSPGTSGPTDTQYF
TGTGCCAGCAGCTCACCCGGGACTAGCGGTCCCACAGATACGCAGTATTTT
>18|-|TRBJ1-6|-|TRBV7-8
CASSPRGTWGSYNSPLHF
TGTGCCAGCAGCCCGCGAGGGACTTGGGGTTCCTATAATTCACCCCTCCACTTT
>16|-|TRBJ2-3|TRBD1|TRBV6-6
CASSFYGDRYTDTQYF
TGTGCCAGCAGTTTTTACGGGGACAGGTACACAGATACGCAGTATTTT
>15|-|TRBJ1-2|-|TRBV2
CASNGIMEVDYGYTF
TGTGCCAGCAATGGTATCATGGAGGTGGACTATGGCTACACCTTC
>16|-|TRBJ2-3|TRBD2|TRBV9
CASSVGTSGYTDTQYF
TGTGCCAGCAGCGTGGGGACTAGCGGTTACACAGATACGCAGTATTTT
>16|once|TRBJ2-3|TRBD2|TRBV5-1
CASSSQLAGTTDTQYF
TGCGCCAGCAGCTCGCAATTAGCGGGAACTACAGATACGCAGTATTTT
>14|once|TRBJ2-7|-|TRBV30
CAWTTGTSFYEQYF
TGTGCCTGGACTACAGGGACCAGCTTCTACGAGCAGTACTTC
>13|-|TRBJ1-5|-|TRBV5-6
CASSLGGGQPQHF
TGTGCCAGCAGCTTGGGCGGGGGCCAGCCCCAGCATTTT
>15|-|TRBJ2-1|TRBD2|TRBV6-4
CASSDSTSGSASRVF
TGTGCCAGCAGTGACTCGACTAGCGGGAGCGCCAGTAGGGTCTTC
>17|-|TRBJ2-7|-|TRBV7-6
CASSLDTSGEPLYEQYF
TGTGCCAGCAGCTTAGATACCAGCGGAGAACCCCTCTACGAGCAGTACTTC
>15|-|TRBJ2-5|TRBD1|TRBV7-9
CASSYQDRRQETQYF
TGTGCCAGCAGCTATCAGGACAGGCGGCAAGAGACCCAGTACTTC
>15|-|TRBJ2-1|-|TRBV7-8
CASSHRLLSYNEQFF
TGTGCCAGCAGCCACCGACTTTTGTCTTACAATGAGCAGTTCTTC
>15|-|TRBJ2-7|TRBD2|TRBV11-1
CASSLGLAGTYEQYF
TGTGCCAGCAGCTTAGGCCTAGCGGGTACCTACGAGCAGTACTTC
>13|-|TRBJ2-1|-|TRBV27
CASSLSTGGAEFF
TGTGCCAGCAGTTTATCGACCGGGGGAGCGGAGTTCTTC
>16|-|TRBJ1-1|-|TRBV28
CASTGWEGRLDTEAFF
TGTGCCAGCACGGGGTGGGAGGGAAGGTTGGACACTGAAGCTTTCTTT
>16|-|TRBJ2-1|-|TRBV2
CASSEAGDPVYNEQFF
TGTGCCAGCAGTGAAGCGGGGGACCCCGTTTACAATGAGCAGTTCTTC
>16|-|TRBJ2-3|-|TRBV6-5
CASSYRTAGSTDTQYF
TGTGCCAGCAGTTATCGGACAGCGGGCTCGACGGATACGCAGTATTTT
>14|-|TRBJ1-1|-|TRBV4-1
CASSQEGADTEAFF
TGCGCCAGCAGCCAAGAGGGGGCAGACACTGAAGCTTTCTTT